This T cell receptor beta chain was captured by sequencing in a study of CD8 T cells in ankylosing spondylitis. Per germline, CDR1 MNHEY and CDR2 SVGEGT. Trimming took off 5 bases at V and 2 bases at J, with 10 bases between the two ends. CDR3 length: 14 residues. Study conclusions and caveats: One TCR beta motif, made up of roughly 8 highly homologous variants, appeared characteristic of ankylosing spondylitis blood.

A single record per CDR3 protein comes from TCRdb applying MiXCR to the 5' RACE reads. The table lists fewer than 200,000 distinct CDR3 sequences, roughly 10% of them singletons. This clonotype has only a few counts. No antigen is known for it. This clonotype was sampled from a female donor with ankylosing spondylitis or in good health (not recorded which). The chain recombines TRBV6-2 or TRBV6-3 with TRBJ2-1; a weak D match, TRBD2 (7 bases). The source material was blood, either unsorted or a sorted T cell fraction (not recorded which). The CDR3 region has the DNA TGTGCCAGCAGTAGGGGGGGGGCCTACAATGAGCAGTTCTTC. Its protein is CASSRGGAYNEQFF.